The clone carrying this T cell receptor beta chain was detected a few times. Sequencing ends 3 residues short of the CDR3 end; the germline J gene provides the rest. The record originates from a study of T cell clonality in common variable immunodeficiency. The germline V gene has CDR1 SEHNR and CDR2 FQNEAQ (reference sequence). The CDR3 consists of 14 residues. Libraries were prepared by immunoSEQ multiplex PCR; TCRdb keeps only in-frame clonotypes and omits some of them. The table lists about 52,000 clones, with no singletons. The clonotype comes from a person between 18 and 75 years old in good health. The chain couples TRBV7-9 to TRBJ2-2, with D perhaps matching TRBD1 (6 bases). Sample: peripheral blood mononuclear cells. Incomplete CDR3 DNA: TGTGCCAGCAGCCGGACAGAAGGAAATTCACCG. The encoded protein is CASSRTEGNSP. The whole CDR3 reads CASSRTEGNSPLFF.